This T cell receptor (beta chain) stems from a study of CD8+CD57+ T cells in acquired aplastic anemia. Overall study context: DNA from sorted CD4+ and CD8+ cells averaged approximately 2.9 ug. Findings of the study overall: Patients had roughly 30 CD8+ CDR3 sequences in common with controls (the shared set).

Trimming removed 6 bases at V and 4 bases at J, with 18 bases between. This CDR3 is 15 amino acids long. Germline assignment: CDR1 LGHDT and CDR2 YNNKEL (reference sequence). The authors sequenced patients whose flow cytometry had shown CD8+CD57+ cell expansion. Every one of the patients had aplastic anemia (severe, acquired). Therapy had not been given to patients before blood sampling. The study profiled TCR beta VDJ and CDR3 using genomic DNA as template. TCRdb passed the reads through MiXCR, listing each CDR3 protein once. The data contain over 150,000 distinct CDR3 sequences, nearly 50% of them seen just once; the ten biggest clones take up about an eighth. A remark on this clonotype: As yet, its antigen is unknown.

What was sequenced was sorted CD4+, CD8+, or CD8+CD57+ T cells (not recorded which) from PBMCs. This clonotype was obtained from a human donor with aplastic anemia. The chain links TRBV3-1 to TRBJ1-1, with TRBD1 as a possible D gene (6 bases). CDR3 sequence (DNA): TGTGCCAGCAGAGCGGGGTCAGGGGCCGGCACTGAAGCTTTCTTT. Translated, it gives CASRAGSGAGTEAFF.